This T cell receptor beta chain was observed in a study of PD-1 blockade in classical Hodgkin lymphoma. The CDR3 totals 14 residues. CDR1 and CDR2 (germline): SGHTS, YDEGEE. V gave up 4 bases and J gave up 6 bases; unmatched junction bases: 7. Time point in this sample: newly diagnosed, previously untreated cHL patient sample. Negative selection with magnetic separation was used to purify CD4+ T cells from thawed PBMCs. Notes on this clone: Its antigen is not known.

Findings of the study overall: Why repertoires differed is undefined; disease activity or prior therapy possibly contributed.

TCRdb's copy holds only in-frame clones and misses some; the assay was immunoSEQ multiplex PCR. The sample carries around 30,000 clones, 70% to 90% recorded once. The V call is TRBV5-8, the J call TRBJ2-5; 9 positions agree with TRBD2. Sequencing used CD4+ T cells from blood. This TCR came from a human donor with classical Hodgkin lymphoma. CDR3: CASSDSGRGQTQYF. CDR3 in DNA: TGTGCCAGCAGCGATAGCGGGAGAGGGCAGACCCAGTACTTC.